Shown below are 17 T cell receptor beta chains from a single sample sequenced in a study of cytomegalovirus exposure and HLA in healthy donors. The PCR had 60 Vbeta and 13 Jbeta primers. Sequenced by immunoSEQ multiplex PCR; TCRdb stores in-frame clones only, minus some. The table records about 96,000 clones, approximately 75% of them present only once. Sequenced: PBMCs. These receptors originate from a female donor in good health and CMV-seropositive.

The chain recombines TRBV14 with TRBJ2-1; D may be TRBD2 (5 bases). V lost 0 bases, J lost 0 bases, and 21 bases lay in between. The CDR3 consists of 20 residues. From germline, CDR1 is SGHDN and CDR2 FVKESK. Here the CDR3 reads CASSQDPRRLGSRSYNEQFF. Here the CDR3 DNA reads TGTGCCAGCAGCCAAGATCCGCGGAGGTTAGGTTCCCGCTCCTACAATGAGCAGTTCTTC.

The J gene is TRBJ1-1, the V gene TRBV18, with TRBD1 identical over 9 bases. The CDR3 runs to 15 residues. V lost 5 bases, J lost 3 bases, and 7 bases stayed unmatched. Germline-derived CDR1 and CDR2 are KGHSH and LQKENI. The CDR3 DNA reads TGTGCCAGCTCATCAAGGGGACAGGGAGACACTGAAGCTTTCTTT. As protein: CASSSRGQGDTEAFF.

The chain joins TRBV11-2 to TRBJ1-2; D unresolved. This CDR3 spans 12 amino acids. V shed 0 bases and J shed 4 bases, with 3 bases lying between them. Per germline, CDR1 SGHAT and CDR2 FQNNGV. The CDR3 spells CASSLDLYGYTF. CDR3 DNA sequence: TGTGCCAGCAGCTTAGACCTCTATGGCTACACCTTC.

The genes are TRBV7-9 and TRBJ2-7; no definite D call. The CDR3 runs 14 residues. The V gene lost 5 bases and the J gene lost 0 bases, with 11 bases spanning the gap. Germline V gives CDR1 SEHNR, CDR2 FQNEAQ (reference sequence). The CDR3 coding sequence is TGTGCCAGCAGCCACCCGAGGTACTCCTACGAGCAGTACTTC. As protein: CASSHPRYSYEQYF.

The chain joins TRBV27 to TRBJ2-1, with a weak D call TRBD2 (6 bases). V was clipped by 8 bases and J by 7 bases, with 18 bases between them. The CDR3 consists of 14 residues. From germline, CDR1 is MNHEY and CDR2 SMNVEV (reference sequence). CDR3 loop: CASSRRGGMNEQFF. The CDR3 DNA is TGTGCCAGCTCTCGCCGTGGAGGGATGAATGAGCAGTTCTTC.

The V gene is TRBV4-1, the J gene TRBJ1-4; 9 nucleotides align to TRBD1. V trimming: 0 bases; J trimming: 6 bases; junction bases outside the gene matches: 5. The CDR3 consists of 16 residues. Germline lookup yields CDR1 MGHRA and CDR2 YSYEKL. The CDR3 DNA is TGCGCCAGCAGCCAAGATACAGGGGGCGCGGATGAAAAACTGTTTTTT. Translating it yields CASSQDTGGADEKLFF.

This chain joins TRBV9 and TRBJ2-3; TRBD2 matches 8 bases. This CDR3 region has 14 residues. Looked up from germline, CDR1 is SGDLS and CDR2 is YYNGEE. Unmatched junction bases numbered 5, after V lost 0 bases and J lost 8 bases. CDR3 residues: CASSVDGRAGTQYF. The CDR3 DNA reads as TGTGCCAGCAGCGTAGACGGGAGGGCCGGTACGCAGTATTTT.

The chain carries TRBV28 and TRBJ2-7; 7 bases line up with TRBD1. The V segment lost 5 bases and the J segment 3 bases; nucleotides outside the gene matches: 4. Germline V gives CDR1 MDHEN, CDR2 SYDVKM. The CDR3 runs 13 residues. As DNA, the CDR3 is TGTGCCAGCAGTAAGGGACAGATCTACGAGCAGTACTTC. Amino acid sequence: CASSKGQIYEQYF.

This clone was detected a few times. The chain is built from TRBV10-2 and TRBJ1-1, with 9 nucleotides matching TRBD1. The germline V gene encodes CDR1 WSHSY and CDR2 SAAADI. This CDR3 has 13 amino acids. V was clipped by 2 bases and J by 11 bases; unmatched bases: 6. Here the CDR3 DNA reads TGCGCCAGCAGTGAGGAGACAGGGGGAGATGCTTTCTTT. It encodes CASSEETGGDAFF.

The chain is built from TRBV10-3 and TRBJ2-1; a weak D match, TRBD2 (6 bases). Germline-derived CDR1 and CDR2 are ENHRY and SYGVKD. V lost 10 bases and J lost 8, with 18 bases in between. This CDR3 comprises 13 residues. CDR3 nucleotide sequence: TGTGCCAGGGGACCAGCGGGCGCCGATGAGCAGTTCTTC. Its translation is CARGPAGADEQFF.

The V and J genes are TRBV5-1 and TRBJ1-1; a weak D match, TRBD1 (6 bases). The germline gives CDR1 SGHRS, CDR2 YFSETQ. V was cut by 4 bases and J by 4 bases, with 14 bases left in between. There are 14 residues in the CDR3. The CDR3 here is CASSRGASGTEAFF. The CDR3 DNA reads TGCGCCAGCAGCCGGGGGGCCTCGGGCACTGAAGCTTTCTTT.

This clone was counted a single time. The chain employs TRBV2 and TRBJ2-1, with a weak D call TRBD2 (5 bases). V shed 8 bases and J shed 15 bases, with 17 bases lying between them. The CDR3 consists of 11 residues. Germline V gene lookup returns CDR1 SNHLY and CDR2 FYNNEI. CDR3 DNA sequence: TGTGCCAGCCTCCTGTTGGGAGTATGGTTCTTC. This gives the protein CASLLLGVWFF.

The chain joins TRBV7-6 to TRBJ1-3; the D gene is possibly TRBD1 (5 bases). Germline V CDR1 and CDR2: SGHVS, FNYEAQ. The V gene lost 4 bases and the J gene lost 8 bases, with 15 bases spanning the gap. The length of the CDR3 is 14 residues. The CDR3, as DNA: TGTGCCAGCAGCTCGGAGGGGTCGCGAGACACCATATATTTT. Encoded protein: CASSSEGSRDTIYF.

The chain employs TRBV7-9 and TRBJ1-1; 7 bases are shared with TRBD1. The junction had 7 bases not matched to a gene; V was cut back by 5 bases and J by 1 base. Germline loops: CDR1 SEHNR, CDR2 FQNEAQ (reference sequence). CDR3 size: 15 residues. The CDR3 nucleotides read TGTGCCAGCAGCCTCAGGGGACAGCCGAACACTGAAGCTTTCTTT. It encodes CASSLRGQPNTEAFF.

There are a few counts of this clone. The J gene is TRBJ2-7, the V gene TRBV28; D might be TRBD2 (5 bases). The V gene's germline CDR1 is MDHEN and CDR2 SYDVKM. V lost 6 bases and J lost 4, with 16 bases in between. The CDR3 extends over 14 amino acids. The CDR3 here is CASRLTKVGYEQYF. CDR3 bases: TGTGCCAGCAGGCTGACTAAAGTGGGGTACGAGCAGTACTTC.

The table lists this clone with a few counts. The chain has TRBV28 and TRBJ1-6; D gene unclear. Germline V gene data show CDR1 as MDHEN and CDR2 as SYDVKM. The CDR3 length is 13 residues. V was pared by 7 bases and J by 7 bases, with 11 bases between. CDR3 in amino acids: CASKWASNSPLHF. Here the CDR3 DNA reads TGTGCCAGCAAATGGGCCTCGAATTCACCCCTCCACTTT.

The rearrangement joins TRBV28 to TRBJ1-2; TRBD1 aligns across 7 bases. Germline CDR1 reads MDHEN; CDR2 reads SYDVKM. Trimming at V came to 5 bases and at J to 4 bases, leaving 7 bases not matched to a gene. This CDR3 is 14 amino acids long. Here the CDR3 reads CASSRNRGGYGYTF. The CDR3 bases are TGTGCCAGCAGTCGAAACAGGGGAGGCTATGGCTACACCTTC.